A selection of T cell receptor beta chains follows, all from one sample in a study of T cell repertoires in cytomegalovirus infection. TCRdb reprocessed the reads via MiXCR and lists one record per CDR3 protein. The data hold around 300,000 distinct CDR3 sequences, with over 7.5% observed a single time. The sample comprised PBMCs. The receptor set was obtained from a human donor in good health (CMV status not recorded). Some clones in this sample may be carry-over from other donors' samples. Each CDR3 is given with its conserved first and last residue. A D gene is named only where the DNA matches it firmly. Size tells how often a clone was seen (once, few, many) or the class of an expanded clone, and some rows leave it out.

CDR3nt,CDR3aa,v_gene,d_gene,len,j_gene,abundance
TGTGCCAGCAGCTTAACGTCAAGTGGGACTGGAAACACAGATACGCAGTATTTT,CASSLTSSGTGNTDTQYF,TRBV7-3,.,18,TRBJ2-3,many
TGTGCCAGCAGCTTACGACCCGCTGAAGCTTTCTTT,CASSLRPAEAFF,TRBV7-2,.,12,TRBJ1-1,many
TGTGCCAGCAGTTACGTAATCTATGAGCAGTTCTTC,CASSYVIYEQFF,TRBV6-2/TRBV6-3,.,12,TRBJ2-1,many
TGTGCCAGCAGCTCACCCTGGGTGGGGCGGGAGACCCAGTACTTC,CASSSPWVGRETQYF,TRBV7-2,.,15,TRBJ2-5,.
TGTGCCAGCAGCGTAGATCTGCGGGGGACCTGGGATACGCAGTATTTT,CASSVDLRGTWDTQYF,TRBV9,TRBD2,16,TRBJ2-3,many
TGCGCCAGCCGCTTTACGATCGAAGAGACCCAGTACTTC,CASRFTIEETQYF,TRBV5-1,.,13,TRBJ2-5,few
TGTGCCAGCAGTTTCCCTGGAAACACCATATATTTT,CASSFPGNTIYF,TRBV12-3/TRBV12-4,.,12,TRBJ1-3,many
TGTGCCAGCAGTCCCGGGACAGGGGCGGGCTATGGCTACACCTTC,CASSPGTGAGYGYTF,TRBV12-3/TRBV12-4,TRBD1,15,TRBJ1-2,.
TGTGCGGACACTGAAGCTTTCTTT,CADTEAFF,TRBV7-2,.,8,TRBJ1-1,.
TGTGCCAGCAGCTTAGGACGATGGGGGACACCCAGGGAAAACATTCAGTACTTC,CASSLGRWGTPRENIQYF,TRBV11-2,.,18,TRBJ2-4,.
TGTGCCAGCAGTTCTCCGGGACTCACTATCTACGAGCAGTACTTC,CASSSPGLTIYEQYF,TRBV28,.,15,TRBJ2-7,.
TGTGCCACCAGCAGAGGAGGGACGCCGGTCCACGAGCAGTACTTC,CATSRGGTPVHEQYF,TRBV15,.,15,TRBJ2-7,many
TGTGCCAGCAGTAATAGCGGGACTTCCTACGAGCAGTACTTC,CASSNSGTSYEQYF,TRBV12-3/TRBV12-4,TRBD2,14,TRBJ2-7,.
TGTGCCAGCGGGGACAGGGGAAATCAGCCCCAGCATTTT,CASGDRGNQPQHF,TRBV7-2,TRBD1,13,TRBJ1-5,many
TGTGCCAGCAGCGCAACTAGCGGGGGCCTCCCCTACAATGAGCAGTTCTTC,CASSATSGGLPYNEQFF,TRBV7-6,TRBD2,17,TRBJ2-1,many
TGTGCCAGCAGTTACGGAGCAGGCTACAATGAGCAGTTCTTC,CASSYGAGYNEQFF,TRBV6-2/TRBV6-3,.,14,TRBJ2-1,many
TGTGCCAGCACCCCTTCACAGGGCTCCTCAACTAATGAAAAACTGTTTTTT,CASTPSQGSSTNEKLFF,TRBV28,.,17,TRBJ1-4,many
TGCAGTGCTAGGACCGTCGACTCCTACGAGCAGTACTTC,CSARTVDSYEQYF,TRBV20-1,.,13,TRBJ2-7,few
TGTGCCAGCAAAGCCGGGACAGTCAATCAGCCCCAGCATTTT,CASKAGTVNQPQHF,TRBV2,TRBD1,14,TRBJ1-5,.
TGCAGTGCTAGAGAGATTGCGCGCGCGACCCAGTACTTC,CSAREIARATQYF,TRBV20-1,.,13,TRBJ2-5,few
TGTGCCAGCAGGTCGCAGGCTAATTCACCCCTCCACTTT,CASRSQANSPLHF,TRBV7-2,.,13,TRBJ1-6,many